Detailed here is one T cell receptor beta chain. Which antigen it targets is not known. It has no much larger one-base neighbor in the sample; base qualities were not kept. These data originate in a study of T cells in Graves' hyperthyroidism and ophthalmopathy (dated by TCRdb to 2018 to 2020). Regarding the study in general: To identify distinguishing TCR V-J signatures, a discovery cohort of around 98 patients was used, comprising some 45 with Graves' ophthalmopathy and 57 with stable Graves' hyperthyroidism. The approximately 90 discovery patients were divided at random into training and test sets in a 7:3 ratio. Prospective prediction of ophthalmopathy was tested in an independent validation cohort consisting of fewer than 20 hyperthyroidism patients and about 17 patients who later progressed to ophthalmopathy. In addition, the study compared T-cell repertoires in thyroid tissue and in blood from about 6 Graves' hyperthyroidism patients. After blood sampling, hyperthyroidism patients were treated with methimazole at a starting dose of 30 mg daily, and ophthalmopathy patients were treated with high-dose intravenous methylprednisolone. The paper reports TCR Vbeta CDR3 sequencing of more than 120 peripheral blood samples: 40 or so ophthalmopathy, fewer than 80 hyperthyroidism and around 17 progressor patients.

The CDR3, cysteine through phenylalanine, is 14 amino acids long. The DNA shown is the 42-base CDR3, in frame from base 1. From the germline V gene, CDR1 is SNHLY and CDR2 is FYNNEI. The germline ends are 8 bases apart after V is trimmed by 5 bases and J by 1 base. A patient counted as having stable Graves' hyperthyroidism if no progression to ophthalmopathy occurred over 18 months of follow-up. Hyperthyroidism patients were newly diagnosed, had a disease duration of under 2 months, and were aged 18 to 65 years. Exclusion was applied to patients with uncontrolled infections, other autoimmune diseases, pregnancy or lactation. Diagnoses were established on the basis of clinical symptoms, serum thyroxine and TRAb, thyroid ultrasound, and orbital computed tomography. Total RNA was extracted using Trizol reagent, and RNA quality was assessed on an Agilent 2100 Bioanalyzer. Paper-wide results and their limitations: In validation, the model predicted progression to ophthalmopathy with 65% to 71% sensitivity and 72% to 85% specificity, a median of 6.5 months before onset. Most expanded thyroid clonotypes (frequency above 0.001) were also detected in blood, a finding suggesting that blood repertoires may reflect thyroid immune responses. Sample size was not statistically predetermined, and investigators were not blinded to group allocation. Ophthalmopathy was separated from stable hyperthyroidism by a 13 V-J signature model, with around 90% sensitivity and around 81% specificity obtained in cross-validation and 80%/75% obtained in testing.

The TCR beta CDR3 regions were amplified from RNA transcripts. The TCR CDR3 was subjected to a first round of RT-PCR using the HTBI primer set and the Qiagen OneStep RT-PCR kit. The libraries were constructed in a second round of multiplex PCR and then size-selected and purified. Libraries were sequenced paired-end with 100 bp reads on an Illumina HiSeq2000. As for how the authors treated the data: Raw data were processed with SOAPnuke, discarding reads with adapters, uncalled bases, mean Phred below 15, or no exact constant-primer or identifier match. COPE v1.2.5 was used to merge the high-quality paired reads, and each unique nucleotide sequence was defined as a clonotype. Clonotypes were aligned to IMGT TRBV, TRBD and TRBJ reference segments using MiTCR v1.1. Analysis was restricted to V-J combinations with a frequency above 0.0001, which covered 99% to 99.2% of repertoires. A TCS score was defined as the ratio of F50 (clonal expansion) to E x V (chaos), with BLOSUM62-based TCRdist applied between CDR3 peptides within each V-J. Welch's t-statistics and random forest reduced around 510 V-J features to roughly 13, which were used in a naive Bayes classifier (R e1071). The similarity between thyroid and blood repertoires was quantified using the Morisita-Horn index. The raw public reads went through TCRdb reprocessing: fastp at Q25, MiXCR clone calling, in-frame beta chains kept. Rows with one shared CDR3 protein collapse into an entry with the most common genes and DNA. Here the V and J calls rest on TCRdb's processing, not on the authors' analysis. The sample table records tens of thousands of distinct CDR3 sequences; approximately 50% of these occur just once. The ten largest clones add up to 34% of the sample.

The TCR originated in a man younger than 35 with Graves' hyperthyroidism. The chain employs TRBV2 and TRBJ2-2; TRBD1 could be the D gene, as 6 bases match. The specimen was peripheral blood or thyroid tissue (not recorded which). The DNA sequence is given as TGTGCCAGCAGTAAGACAGGGAACACCGGGGAGCTGTTTTTT. Its translation is CASSKTGNTGELFF.